The 25 T cell receptor beta chains below were found in one sample sequenced in a study of breast tumors, draining lymph nodes, adjacent tissues (dated by TCRdb to between 2015 and 2016). Lymph node samples were obtained from the axillary draining lymph nodes of breast cancer patients. Libraries were made using multiplex PCR. Sequencing was carried out with an Illumina HiSeq 2000. The public reads were reanalyzed by TCRdb: fastp trimming at Q25, MiXCR alignment, in-frame beta chains only. Entries that share a CDR3 protein sequence are merged under the most common genes and DNA. The sample table records over 150,000 distinct CDR3 sequences; roughly 30% of these occur just once. Of the sample, roughly 4.3% is held by the ten largest clones. What was sequenced was axillary lymph node tissue. These receptor sequences come from a female donor with breast cancer. Some clones in this sample may be carry-over from other donors' samples.

This clonotype appeared many times. This chain links TRBV7-2 with TRBJ1-2; D is unclear. Germline CDR1 and CDR2: SGHTA and FQGNSA. The CDR3 extends over 15 amino acids. V lost 0 bases to trimming and J lost 3 bases, with 11 bases between them. CDR3 loop: CASSLALYVHYGYTF. The CDR3 nucleotides are TGTGCCAGCAGCTTAGCGCTATATGTCCACTATGGCTACACCTTC.

This clonotype was detected many times. V and J are TRBV7-3 and TRBJ2-3; 13 bases are shared with TRBD2. Germline V gene lookup returns CDR1 SGHTA and CDR2 FQGTGA. The CDR3 length is 16 residues. With V trimmed by 5 bases and J by 1 base, 3 bases remained unmatched. CDR3 DNA: TGTGCCAGCAGCAGAGGACTAGCGGGGGGCACAGATACGCAGTATTTT. Amino acid sequence: CASSRGLAGGTDTQYF.

This clonotype was observed many times. The chain uses TRBV7-8 and TRBJ2-3; D remains ambiguous. V gave up 5 bases and J gave up 6 bases, with 6 bases separating them. From germline, CDR1 is SGHVS and CDR2 FQNEAQ. This CDR3 is built from 11 residues. The CDR3 DNA follows: TGTGCCAGCAGCCCTATCGATACGCAGTATTTT. This encodes CASSPIDTQYF. Full variable domain (rest looked up from reference TRBV7-8 and TRBJ2-3): GAGVSQSPRYKVAKRGQDVALRCDPISGHVSLFWYQQALGQGPEFLTYFQNEAQLDKSGLPSDRFFAERPEGSVSTLKIQRTQQEDSAVYLCASSPIDTQYFGPGTRLTVL.

On this clonotype: Because the CDR3's place on the DNA is in doubt, the DNA is left out and the CDR3 is given as listed by TCRdb. The rearrangement joins TRBV19 to TRBJ1-5; the tabulated D call, TRBD1, remains unverified against the DNA. The CDR3 spans 20 amino acids, including both terminal residues. Germline V gene lookup returns CDR1 LNHDA and CDR2 SQIVND (reference sequence). The CDR3 protein is CASSRVGGSTQIRSILAQHF.

A word on this clonotype: This sequence may be a read error, since a much larger clone differs from it by one base. The rearrangement links TRBV12-3 or TRBV12-4 to TRBJ2-3; D uncertain. This CDR3 has 17 amino acids. V lost 3 bases and J lost 0, with 16 bases in between. As DNA, the CDR3 is TGTGCCAGCAGTTTCGGGTCCCGGAGCAGTAGCACAGATACGCAGTATTTT. This gives the protein CASSFGSRSSSTDTQYF.

This chain uses TRBV2 with TRBJ2-1; tentative D call: TRBD2 (5 bases). From germline, CDR1 is SNHLY and CDR2 FYNNEI. Trimming removed 10 bases at V and 2 bases at J, with 15 bases between. This CDR3 has 14 residues. CDR3 sequence: CATSGVATYNEQFF. The CDR3, as DNA: TGTGCCACCTCCGGGGTGGCAACCTACAATGAGCAGTTCTTC.

This clonotype was seen at least ten times. J is TRBJ2-3 and V is TRBV20-1; D gene uncertain. Trimming cost V 0 bases and J 4 bases, with 17 bases left between them. In germline, CDR1 is DFQATT, CDR2 SNEGSKA (reference sequence). This CDR3 contains 16 residues. The DNA for the CDR3 is TGCAGTGCTAGAGATCGAGACTTTCCTCGGGCAGATACGCAGTATTTT. It specifies CSARDRDFPRADTQYF.

This clonotype was seen many times. This chain uses TRBV7-9 with TRBJ2-1; TRBD1 aligns across 9 bases. The J segment lost 10 bases and the V segment lost 0 bases, leaving 7 bases of the junction unmatched. CDR3 length: 15 amino acids. Germline lookup yields CDR1 SEHNR and CDR2 FQNEAQ (reference sequence). The CDR3 protein is CASSLARGQGMEQFF. CDR3 DNA: TGTGCCAGCAGCTTAGCGCGGGGACAGGGAATGGAGCAGTTCTTC.

The chain has TRBV28 and TRBJ2-7; D remains ambiguous. Germline V gives CDR1 MDHEN, CDR2 SYDVKM. The CDR3 is 15 residues long. V lost 3 bases and J 3 bases, leaving 15 bases between the germline ends. DNA of the CDR3: TGTGCCAGCAGTTTGTCTTTACGGGCCGGCTACGAGCAGTACTTC. Translating gives CASSLSLRAGYEQYF.

There are many counts of this clonotype. The chain employs TRBV12-3 or TRBV12-4 and TRBJ1-4; D gene ambiguous. V gave up 4 bases and J gave up 7 bases, with 10 bases separating them. The CDR3 has 13 residues. CDR3 nucleotide sequence: TGTGCCAGCAGTTCGGCCACGGGTGAAAAACTGTTTTTT. Its protein product is CASSSATGEKLFF.

This clonotype was counted a few times. This chain connects TRBV24-1 to TRBJ2-1; TRBD1 matches 10 bases. This CDR3 comprises 21 residues. Germline trimming cut 5 bases from V and 0 bases from J; bases unmatched to any gene: 18. From germline, CDR1 is KGHDR and CDR2 SFDVKD. The CDR3: CATSGLNPGQGSLSSYNEQFF. CDR3 bases: TGTGCCACCAGTGGCCTGAATCCGGGACAGGGGAGTTTAAGCTCCTACAATGAGCAGTTCTTC.

On this clonotype itself: A much larger clone sits a single nucleotide away, making a read error possible. This chain connects TRBV7-2 to TRBJ2-1; 9 positions match TRBD1. Germline CDR1 SGHTA, CDR2 FQGNSA. The CDR3 contains 15 residues. CDR3 coding DNA: TGTGCCAGCCGCACCGGGACAGGGTCCTACAATGAGCAGGTCTTC. Translated: CASRTGTGSYNEQVF.

This clonotype was recorded once. This rearrangement joins TRBV11-2 to TRBJ1-3, with TRBD1 as a possible D gene (6 bases). Trimming removed 1 base from V and 7 bases from J, with 14 bases in between. The germline gives CDR1 SGHAT, CDR2 FQNNGV. CDR3 length: 15 amino acids. CDR3 amino acids: CASSLGRGGINTIYF. CDR3 coding DNA: TGTGCCAGCAGCTTAGGCAGGGGTGGGATCAACACCATATATTTT.

The chain joins TRBV7-3 to TRBJ2-7; 7 bases match TRBD1. The junction had 2 bases not matched to a gene; V was cut back by 0 bases and J by 3 bases. This CDR3 has 14 residues. From germline, CDR1 is SGHTA and CDR2 FQGTGA. The CDR3 sequence: CASSLTRDSYEQYF. The CDR3 DNA is TGTGCCAGCAGCTTAACCCGGGACAGCTACGAGCAGTACTTC.

This clonotype was picked up many times. The CDR3 nucleotides read TGTGCCAGCAGAAGACTAGCGGCGCCCGGGGAGCAGTACTTC. This encodes CASRRLAAPGEQYF. The chain joins TRBV25-1 to TRBJ2-7; 9 nucleotides line up with TRBD2. In germline, CDR1 is MGHDK, CDR2 SYGVNS. The CDR3 spans 14 residues. Losses at the gene ends were 6 bases for V and 7 bases for J; bases not matched to a gene: 10.

Ten or more counts support this clonotype. The chain couples TRBV18 to TRBJ1-2, with D perhaps TRBD1 (5 bases). The V and J ends lost 6 bases and 3 bases respectively, with 14 bases between them. CDR3 length equals 14 residues. Germline V lookup: CDR1 KGHSH, CDR2 LQKENI. The chain's CDR3 is CASSPQGTDYGYTF. The CDR3 coding sequence is TGTGCCAGCTCCCCCCAGGGCACTGACTATGGCTACACCTTC.

This clonotype has a count of ten or more. The J gene is TRBJ2-7, the V gene TRBV19, with TRBD2 matching 12 bases. The CDR3 has 13 amino acids. Germline values: CDR1 LNHDA, CDR2 SQIVND (reference sequence). V lost 9 bases and J lost 6; bases outside the gene matches: 6. The CDR3, as DNA: TGTGCCAGCAGGACTAGCGGGGCTCGCGAGCAGTACTTC. Its translation: CASRTSGAREQYF.

This clonotype was observed a few times. The chain joins TRBV10-3 to TRBJ1-1, with unresolved D. Germline CDR1 and CDR2: ENHRY and SYGVKD. V lost 7 bases, J lost 0 bases, and 9 bases lay in between. The CDR3 consists of 13 residues. CDR3 sequence: CAITPSLNTEAFF. For the CDR3, the DNA is TGTGCCATCACCCCTTCCCTGAACACTGAAGCTTTCTTT.

This clonotype was seen repeatedly, ten times or more. The J gene is TRBJ2-1, the V gene TRBV19; a weak D match, TRBD1 (5 bases). Germline lookup yields CDR1 LNHDA and CDR2 SQIVND (reference sequence). V lost 4 bases and J lost 4, with 17 bases in between. The length of the CDR3 is 16 residues. The CDR3 nucleotides are TGTGCCAGTAGTAACCCTAGGGGTCGAGAGTACAATGAGCAGTTCTTC. Its translation: CASSNPRGREYNEQFF.

This clonotype appeared many times. The DNA for the CDR3 is TGTGCCAGCAGTGACATACGTACCAATCAGCCCCAGCATTTT. Its protein product is CASSDIRTNQPQHF. The J gene is TRBJ1-5, the V gene TRBV6-1; unclear D gene. Germline CDR1 and CDR2: MNHNS and SASEGT. The CDR3 loop spans 14 amino acids. The V end lost 3 bases, the J end lost 3 bases, and 9 bases lay between the germline ends.

This clonotype was detected ten times or more. This chain links TRBV12-3 or TRBV12-4 with TRBJ1-5; the D gene is possibly TRBD1 (6 bases). V lost 3 bases and J lost 6, with 12 bases in between. The CDR3 is 14 amino acids. The CDR3 nucleotides are TGTGCCAGCAGTTTCGGGGGGCGAAGTCAGCCCCAGCATTTT. This gives the protein CASSFGGRSQPQHF.

The chain recombines TRBV6-5 with TRBJ1-5; 7 nucleotides agree with TRBD1. Trimming cost V 7 bases and J 4 bases; bases outside gene matches: 7. Germline V lookup: CDR1 MNHEY, CDR2 SVGAGI. The CDR3 is 14 amino acids. The CDR3 DNA reads TGTGCCAGCATGCCGGGACAGAAGAATCAGCCCCAGCATTTT. Protein: CASMPGQKNQPQHF.

This clonotype showed up just once. J is TRBJ2-1 and V is TRBV5-6; 8 bases map to TRBD2. CDR1 SGHDT and CDR2 YYEEEE come from the germline V gene. Trimming removed 4 bases from V and 4 bases from J; junction bases left unmatched: 13. The CDR3 has 17 residues. The CDR3 is CASSLPVSGGRYNEQFF. As DNA, the CDR3 is TGTGCCAGCAGCCTCCCTGTAAGCGGGGGCCGTTACAATGAGCAGTTCTTC.

In this sample, this clonotype turned up many times. The rearrangement links TRBV7-9 to TRBJ1-2; 9 bases align to TRBD1. This CDR3 has 15 residues. After removal of 8 bases from V and 5 bases from J, the junction contained 12 bases not matched to a gene. Germline CDR1 reads SEHNR; CDR2 reads FQNEAQ (reference sequence). CDR3 in DNA: TGTGCCAGCGGATTGAGGGGGACAGGGCTTTATGGCTACACCTTC. Encoded protein: CASGLRGTGLYGYTF.

This clonotype appeared many times. CDR3 sequence (DNA): TGTGCCAGCAGCTTTTCCCGCACAGATACGCAGTATTTT. Translated: CASSFSRTDTQYF. The chain is built from TRBV7-2 and TRBJ2-3; D call uncertain. CDR1 is SGHTA, CDR2 FQGNSA, per germline. The CDR3 contains 13 residues. The ends were cut back, 3 bases at V and 1 base at J, with 5 bases in the middle.